This T cell receptor (beta chain) was sequenced for a study of T cells in Graves' hyperthyroidism and ophthalmopathy. TCR beta CDR3 regions were amplified from RNA transcripts. Primed by the HTBI set, a first-round RT-PCR was run on the TCR CDR3. TCRdb re-derived calls from the multiplex PCR reads in MiXCR, one entry per CDR3 protein. The table has around 490,000 distinct CDR3 sequences, less than 20% seen once. This clonotype has ten or more counts. This CDR3 comprises 14 residues. Germline V gene lookup returns CDR1 SGHDT and CDR2 YYEEEE. Trimming took off 2 bases at V and 9 bases at J, with 12 bases between the two ends.

The sequence derives from a man in his forties or fifties with Graves' ophthalmopathy. The V gene is TRBV5-6, the J gene TRBJ1-6; D ambiguous. The material sequenced was blood. The CDR3 protein is CASSFEVSSSPLHF. The CDR3 region has the DNA TGTGCCAGCAGCTTTGAGGTCAGCAGTTCACCCCTCCACTTT.